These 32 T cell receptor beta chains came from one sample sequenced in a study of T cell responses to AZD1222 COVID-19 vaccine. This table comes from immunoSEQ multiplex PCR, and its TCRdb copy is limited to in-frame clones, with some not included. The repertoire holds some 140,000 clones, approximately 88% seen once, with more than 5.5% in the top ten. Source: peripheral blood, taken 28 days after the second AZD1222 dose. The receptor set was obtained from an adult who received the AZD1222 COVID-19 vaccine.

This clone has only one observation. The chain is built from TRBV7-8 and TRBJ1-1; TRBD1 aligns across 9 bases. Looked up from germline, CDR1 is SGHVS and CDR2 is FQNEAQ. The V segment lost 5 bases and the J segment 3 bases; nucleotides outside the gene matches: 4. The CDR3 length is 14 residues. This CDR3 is CASSPTGGDTEAFF. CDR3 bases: TGTGCCAGCAGCCCGACAGGGGGAGACACTGAAGCTTTCTTT. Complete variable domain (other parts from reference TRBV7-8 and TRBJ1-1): GAGVSQSPRYKVAKRGQDVALRCDPISGHVSLFWYQQALGQGPEFLTYFQNEAQLDKSGLPSDRFFAERPEGSVSTLKIQRTQQEDSAVYLCASSPTGGDTEAFFGQGTRLTVV.

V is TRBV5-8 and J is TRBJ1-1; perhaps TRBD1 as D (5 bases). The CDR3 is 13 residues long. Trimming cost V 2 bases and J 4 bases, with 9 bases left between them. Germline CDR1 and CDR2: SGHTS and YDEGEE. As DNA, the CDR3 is TGTGCCAGCAGCTTTGATAGGGGCACTGAAGCTTTCTTT. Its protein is CASSFDRGTEAFF. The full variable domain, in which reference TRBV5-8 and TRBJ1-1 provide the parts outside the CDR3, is EAGVTQSPTHLIKTRGQQATLRCSPISGHTSVYWYQQALGLGLQFLLWYDEGEERNRGNFPPRFSGRQFPNYSSELNVNALELEDSALYLCASSFDRGTEAFFGQGTRLTVV.

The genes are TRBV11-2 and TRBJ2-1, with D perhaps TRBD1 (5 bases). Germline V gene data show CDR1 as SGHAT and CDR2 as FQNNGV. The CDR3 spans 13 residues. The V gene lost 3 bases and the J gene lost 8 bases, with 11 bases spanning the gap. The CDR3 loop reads CASSFRIGDEQFF. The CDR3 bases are TGTGCCAGCAGCTTCCGGATAGGGGATGAGCAGTTCTTC. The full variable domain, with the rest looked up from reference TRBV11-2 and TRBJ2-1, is EAGVAQSPRYKIIEKRQSVAFWCNPISGHATLYWYQQILGQGPKLLIQFQNNGVVDDSQLPKDRFSAERLKGVDSTLKIQPAKLEDSAVYLCASSFRIGDEQFFGPGTRLTVL.

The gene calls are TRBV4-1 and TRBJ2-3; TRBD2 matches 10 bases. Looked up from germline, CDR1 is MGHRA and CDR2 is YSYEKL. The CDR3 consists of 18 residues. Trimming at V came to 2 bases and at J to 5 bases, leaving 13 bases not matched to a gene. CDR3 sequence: CASSQQVKREGRGDTQYF. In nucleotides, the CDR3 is TGCGCCAGCAGCCAACAAGTAAAGCGGGAGGGCCGCGGAGATACGCAGTATTTT.

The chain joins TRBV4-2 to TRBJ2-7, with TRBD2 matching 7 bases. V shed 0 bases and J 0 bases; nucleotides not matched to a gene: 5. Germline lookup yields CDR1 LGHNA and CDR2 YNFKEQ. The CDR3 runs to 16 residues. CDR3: CASSQDWGEGSYEQYF. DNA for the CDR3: TGTGCCAGCAGCCAAGACTGGGGGGAGGGCTCCTACGAGCAGTACTTC.

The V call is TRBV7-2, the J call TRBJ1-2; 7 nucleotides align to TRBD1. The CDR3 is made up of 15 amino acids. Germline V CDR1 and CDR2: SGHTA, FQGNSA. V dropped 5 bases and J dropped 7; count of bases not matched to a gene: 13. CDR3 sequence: CASSDHQGGFGGYTF. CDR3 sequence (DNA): TGTGCCAGCAGCGACCATCAGGGGGGGTTCGGTGGCTACACCTTC.

The CDR3: CASRLAGTGGSNEQFF. As DNA, the CDR3 is TGTGCCAGCAGGCTAGCAGGGACAGGGGGAAGCAATGAGCAGTTCTTC. This chain uses TRBV7-2 with TRBJ2-1; 11 bases are shared with TRBD1. The CDR3 runs 16 residues. With 6 bases clipped from V and 6 bases from J, the junction kept 10 bases outside the gene matches. Germline V gene data show CDR1 as SGHTA and CDR2 as FQGNSA. Supplemented by reference TRBV7-2 and TRBJ2-1, the full variable domain reads GAGVSQSPSNKVTEKGKDVELRCDPISGHTALYWYRQSLGQGLEFLIYFQGNSAPDKSGLPSDRFSAERTGGSVSTLTIQRTQQEDSAVYLCASRLAGTGGSNEQFFGPGTRLTVL.

CDR3: CASSYGHMDGELFF. As DNA, the CDR3 is TGTGCCAGCAGCTACGGACACATGGACGGGGAGCTGTTTTTT. The rearrangement links TRBV11-2 to TRBJ2-2; possible D gene TRBD1, 5 bases. Germline assignment: CDR1 SGHAT and CDR2 FQNNGV. The CDR3 is made up of 14 amino acids. The V gene lost 4 bases and the J gene lost 7 bases, with 13 bases spanning the gap.

CDR3 DNA sequence: TGCGCCAGCAGCTTGGTGAGGGCCAGCAATTATAATTCACCCCTCCACTTT. Translating gives CASSLVRASNYNSPLHF. V is TRBV5-1 and J is TRBJ1-6; no definite D call. V shed 0 bases and J shed 4 bases, with 14 bases lying between them. Germline V gene lookup returns CDR1 SGHRS and CDR2 YFSETQ. There are 17 residues in the CDR3.

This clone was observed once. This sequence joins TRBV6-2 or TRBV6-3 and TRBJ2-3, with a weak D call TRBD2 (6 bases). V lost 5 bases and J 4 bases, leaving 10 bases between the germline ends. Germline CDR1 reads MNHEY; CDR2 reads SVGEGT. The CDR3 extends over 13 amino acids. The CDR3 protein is CASSDGGSDTQYF. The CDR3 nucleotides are TGTGCCAGCAGTGACGGAGGGTCAGATACGCAGTATTTT.

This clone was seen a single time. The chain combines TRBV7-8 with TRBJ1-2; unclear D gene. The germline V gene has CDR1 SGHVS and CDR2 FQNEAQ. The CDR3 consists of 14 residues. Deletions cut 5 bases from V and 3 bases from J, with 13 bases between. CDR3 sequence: CASSGGRTDYGYTF. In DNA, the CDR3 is TGTGCCAGCAGCGGAGGACGGACGGACTATGGCTACACCTTC.

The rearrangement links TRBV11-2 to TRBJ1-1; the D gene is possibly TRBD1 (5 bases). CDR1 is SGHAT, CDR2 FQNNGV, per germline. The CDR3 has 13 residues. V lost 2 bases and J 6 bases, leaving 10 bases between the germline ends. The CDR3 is CASSLRKGAEAFF. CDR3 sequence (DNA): TGTGCCAGCAGCTTAAGGAAAGGGGCTGAAGCTTTCTTT.

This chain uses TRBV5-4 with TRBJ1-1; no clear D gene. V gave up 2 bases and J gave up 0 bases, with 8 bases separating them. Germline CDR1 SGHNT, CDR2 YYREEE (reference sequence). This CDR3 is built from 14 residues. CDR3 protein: CASSFYWMNTEAFF. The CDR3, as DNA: TGTGCCAGCAGCTTCTACTGGATGAACACTGAAGCTTTCTTT. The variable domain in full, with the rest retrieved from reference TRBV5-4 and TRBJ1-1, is ETGVTQSPTHLIKTRGQQVTLRCSSQSGHNTVSWYQQALGQGPQFIFQYYREEENGRGNFPPRFSGLQFPNYSSELNVNALELDDSALYLCASSFYWMNTEAFFGQGTRLTVV.

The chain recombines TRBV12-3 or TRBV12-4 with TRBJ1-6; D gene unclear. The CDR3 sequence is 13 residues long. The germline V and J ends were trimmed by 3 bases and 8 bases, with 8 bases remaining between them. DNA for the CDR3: TGTGCCAGCAGTTTGGAGCCAGATTCACCCCTCCACTTT. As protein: CASSLEPDSPLHF.

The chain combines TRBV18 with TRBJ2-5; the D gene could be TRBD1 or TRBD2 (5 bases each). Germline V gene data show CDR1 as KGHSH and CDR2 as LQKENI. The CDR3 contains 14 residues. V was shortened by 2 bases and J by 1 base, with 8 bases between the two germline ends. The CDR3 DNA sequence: TGTGCCAGCTCACCAGTCGGGGCCCAAGAGACCCAGTACTTC. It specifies CASSPVGAQETQYF.

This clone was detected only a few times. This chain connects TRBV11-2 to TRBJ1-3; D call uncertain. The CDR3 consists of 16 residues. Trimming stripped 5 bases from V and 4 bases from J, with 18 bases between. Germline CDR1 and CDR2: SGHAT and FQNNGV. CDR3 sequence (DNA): TGTGCCAGCAGCCCTGAACTCTCATATACGGGAAACACCATATATTTT. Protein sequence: CASSPELSYTGNTIYF.

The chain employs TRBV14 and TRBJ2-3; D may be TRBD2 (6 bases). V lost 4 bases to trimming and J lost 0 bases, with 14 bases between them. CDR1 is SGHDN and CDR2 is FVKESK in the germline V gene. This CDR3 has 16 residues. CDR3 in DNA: TGTGCCAGCAGCCTATTAGCGGACCCTAGCACAGATACGCAGTATTTT. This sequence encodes CASSLLADPSTDTQYF.

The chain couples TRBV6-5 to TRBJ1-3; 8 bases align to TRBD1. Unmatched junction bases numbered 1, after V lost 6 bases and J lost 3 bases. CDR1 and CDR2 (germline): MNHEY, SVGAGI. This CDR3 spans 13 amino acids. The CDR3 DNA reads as TGTGCCAGCAGGACAGGGGTTGGAAACACCATATATTTT. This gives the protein CASRTGVGNTIYF.

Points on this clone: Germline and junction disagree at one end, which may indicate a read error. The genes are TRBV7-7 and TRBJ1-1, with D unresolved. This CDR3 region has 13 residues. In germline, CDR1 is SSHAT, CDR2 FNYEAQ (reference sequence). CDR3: CASSRRENTEAFF. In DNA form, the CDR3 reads TGTGCTAGCAGCAGGAGAGAGAACACTGAAGCTTTCTTT.

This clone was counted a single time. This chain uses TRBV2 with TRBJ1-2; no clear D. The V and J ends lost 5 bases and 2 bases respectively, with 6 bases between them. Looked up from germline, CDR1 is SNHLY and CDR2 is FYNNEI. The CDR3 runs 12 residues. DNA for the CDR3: TGTGCCAGCAGTCAGGAAAACTATGGCTACACCTTC. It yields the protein CASSQENYGYTF.

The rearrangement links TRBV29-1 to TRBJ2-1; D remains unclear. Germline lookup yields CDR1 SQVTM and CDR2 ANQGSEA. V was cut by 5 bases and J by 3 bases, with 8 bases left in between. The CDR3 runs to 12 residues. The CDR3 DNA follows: TGCAGCGTTATAAAGAACTACAATGAGCAGTTCTTC. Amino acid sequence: CSVIKNYNEQFF.

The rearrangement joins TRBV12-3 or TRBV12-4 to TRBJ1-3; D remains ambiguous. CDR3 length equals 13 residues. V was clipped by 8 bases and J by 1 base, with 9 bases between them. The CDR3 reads CASVSVSGNTIYF. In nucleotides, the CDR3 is TGTGCCAGCGTTTCGGTGTCTGGAAACACCATATATTTT.

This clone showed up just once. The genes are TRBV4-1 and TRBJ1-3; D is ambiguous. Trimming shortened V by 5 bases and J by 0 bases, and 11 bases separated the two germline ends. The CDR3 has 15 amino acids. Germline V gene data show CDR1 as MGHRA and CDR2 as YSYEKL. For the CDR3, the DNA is TGCGCCAGCAGCTTCTTGTTTCTCTCTGGAAACACCATATATTTT. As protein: CASSFLFLSGNTIYF.

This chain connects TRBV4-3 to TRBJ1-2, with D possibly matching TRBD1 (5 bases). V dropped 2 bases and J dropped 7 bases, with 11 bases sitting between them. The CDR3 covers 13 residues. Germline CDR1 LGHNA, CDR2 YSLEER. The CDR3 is CASSQRGQSGYTF. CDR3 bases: TGCGCCAGCAGCCAACGGGGCCAGTCTGGCTACACCTTC.

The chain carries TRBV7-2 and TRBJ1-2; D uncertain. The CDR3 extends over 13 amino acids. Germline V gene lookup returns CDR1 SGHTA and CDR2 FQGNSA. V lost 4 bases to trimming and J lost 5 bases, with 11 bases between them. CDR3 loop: CASSSTTGYGYTF. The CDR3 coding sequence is TGTGCCAGCAGCTCGACTACGGGGTATGGCTACACCTTC.

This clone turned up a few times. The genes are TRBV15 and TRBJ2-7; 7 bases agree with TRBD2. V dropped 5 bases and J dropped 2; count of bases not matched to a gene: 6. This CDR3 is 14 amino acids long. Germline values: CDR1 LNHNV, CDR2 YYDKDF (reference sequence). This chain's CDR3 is CATSYNRGAYEQYF. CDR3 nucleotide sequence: TGTGCCACCAGCTACAACCGGGGGGCCTACGAGCAGTACTTC.

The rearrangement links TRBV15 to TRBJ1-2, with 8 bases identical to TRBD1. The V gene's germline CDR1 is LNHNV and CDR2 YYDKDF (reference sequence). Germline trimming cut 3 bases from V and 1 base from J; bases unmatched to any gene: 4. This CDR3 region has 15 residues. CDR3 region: CATSRNRGGNYGYTF. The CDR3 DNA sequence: TGTGCCACCAGCAGGAACAGGGGGGGTAACTATGGCTACACCTTC.

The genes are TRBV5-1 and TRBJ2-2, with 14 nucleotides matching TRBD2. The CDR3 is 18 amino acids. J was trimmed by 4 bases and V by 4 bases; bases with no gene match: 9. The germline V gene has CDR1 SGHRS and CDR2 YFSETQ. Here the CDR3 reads CASSHGTSGRKGTGELFF. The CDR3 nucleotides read TGCGCCAGCAGCCATGGGACTAGCGGGAGAAAAGGCACCGGGGAGCTGTTTTTT.

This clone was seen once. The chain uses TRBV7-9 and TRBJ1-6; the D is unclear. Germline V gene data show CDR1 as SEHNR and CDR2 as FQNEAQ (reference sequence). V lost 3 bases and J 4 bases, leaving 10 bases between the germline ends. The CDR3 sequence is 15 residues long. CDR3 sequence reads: CASSFTTVYNSPLHF. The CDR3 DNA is TGTGCCAGCAGCTTTACTACAGTGTATAATTCACCCCTCCACTTT.

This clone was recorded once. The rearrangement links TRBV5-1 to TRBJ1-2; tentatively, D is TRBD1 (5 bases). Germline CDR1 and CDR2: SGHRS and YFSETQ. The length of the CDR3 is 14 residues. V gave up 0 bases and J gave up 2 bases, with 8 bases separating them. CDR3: CASSLATENYGYTF. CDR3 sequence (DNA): TGCGCCAGCAGCTTGGCGACAGAGAACTATGGCTACACCTTC.

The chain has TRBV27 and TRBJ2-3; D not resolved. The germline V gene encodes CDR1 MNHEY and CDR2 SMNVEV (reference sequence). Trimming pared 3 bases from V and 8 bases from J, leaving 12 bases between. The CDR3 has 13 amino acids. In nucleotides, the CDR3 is TGTGCCAGCAGTTTTAACCCTCACGCTACGCAGTATTTT. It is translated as CASSFNPHATQYF.

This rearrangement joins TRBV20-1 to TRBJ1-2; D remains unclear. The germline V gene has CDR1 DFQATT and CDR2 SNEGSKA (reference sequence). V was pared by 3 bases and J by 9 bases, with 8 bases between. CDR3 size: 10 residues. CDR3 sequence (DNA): TGCAGTGCTAGGACCAGACGCTACACCTTC. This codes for CSARTRRYTF.